This TCR beta chain was sequenced for a study of T cell repertoires in cytomegalovirus infection. Study-level background: Both CMV infection and a matching HLA type were indicated by public TCR beta signatures. Study results and caveats: HLA-C-restricted CMV-specific TCR beta clonotypes prevailed in the ex vivo response. Based on cumulative public TCR beta family frequency, carriers of CMV plus the relevant HLA were identified.

TCRdb reprocessed the reads via MiXCR and lists one record per CDR3 protein. The table records a few hundred thousand distinct CDR3 sequences, about 17% of them present only once. Trimming took off 0 bases at V and 4 bases at J, with 10 bases between the two ends. CDR1 is LNHNV and CDR2 is YYDKDF in the germline V gene (reference sequence). The CDR3 contains 15 residues. The sample holds many counts of this clonotype. Its specificity is not known. The sequence came from a human donor in good health (CMV status not recorded). Some clones in this sample may be carry-over from other donors' samples. J is TRBJ1-3 and V is TRBV15; D ambiguous. The specimen was PBMCs. CDR3 DNA: TGTGCCACCAGCAGAGATTCAGGTTACGGAAACACCATATATTTT. Protein product: CATSRDSGYGNTIYF.